This is a list of T cell receptor beta chains from one sample in a study of early T cells in non-severe SARS-CoV-2 infection. TCRdb recomputed calls from the 5' RACE reads with MiXCR, one row per CDR3 protein. The sample holds 81,000 or so distinct CDR3 sequences, around 12% seen once. The sample consisted of whole blood. These receptors came from an adult who was a healthcare worker with PCR-confirmed SARS-CoV-2 infection or an uninfected control (not recorded which). Both conserved end residues are part of each CDR3. A D gene is named only where the DNA matches it firmly. Size is stated for part of the rows, as once, few or many counts, or as a class when the clone is expanded.

V,length,J,size,D,CDR3,DNA
TRBV3-1,18,TRBJ1-2,few,-,CASSQDMGGNLRMNGYTF,TGTGCCAGCAGCCAAGATATGGGGGGAAACCTCCGAATGAATGGCTACACCTTC
TRBV7-2,15,TRBJ2-5,many,-,CASSPSTVYQETQYF,TGTGCCAGCAGCCCATCGACTGTATACCAAGAGACCCAGTACTTC
TRBV6-5,16,TRBJ1-3,few,-,CASRAHAVNSGNTIYF,TGTGCCAGCAGAGCTCACGCAGTAAACTCTGGAAACACCATATATTTT
TRBV6-2/TRBV6-3,15,TRBJ2-4,few,TRBD1,CASTPSDRFKNIQYF,TGTGCCAGCACCCCATCGGACAGGTTCAAAAACATTCAGTACTTC
TRBV27,13,TRBJ1-2,many,-,CASSFGRDYGYTF,TGTGCCAGCAGTTTTGGCAGGGATTATGGCTACACCTTC
TRBV29-1,12,TRBJ2-3,-,-,CSVEGGADTQYF,TGCAGCGTTGAAGGCGGCGCAGATACGCAGTATTTT
TRBV11-1,14,TRBJ1-6,many,-,CASSLSLLDSPLHF,TGTGCCAGCAGCCTATCTCTTCTTGATTCACCCCTCCACTTT
TRBV5-1,12,TRBJ2-3,many,-,CASSFSGDTQYF,TGCGCCAGCAGCTTTAGCGGAGATACGCAGTATTTT
TRBV7-3,13,TRBJ2-3,few,-,CASSLQERDTQYF,TGTGCCAGCAGCCTCCAGGAGAGAGATACGCAGTATTTT
TRBV2,11,TRBJ2-6,few,-,CASKWTNVLTF,TGTGCCAGCAAATGGACCAACGTCCTGACTTTC
TRBV12-3/TRBV12-4,13,TRBJ1-1,few,-,CASTALSNTEAFF,TGTGCCAGCACAGCTCTCTCGAACACTGAAGCTTTCTTT
TRBV30,16,TRBJ2-5,-,-,CAWSRTYPVRQETQYF,TGTGCCTGGAGCCGTACCTACCCCGTCAGGCAAGAGACCCAGTACTTC
TRBV20-1,13,TRBJ1-1,few,-,CSASGGRNTEAFF,TGCAGTGCTAGTGGGGGGCGGAACACTGAAGCTTTCTTT
TRBV5-1,14,TRBJ2-1,-,-,CASSQLPEVNEQFF,TGCGCCAGCAGCCAACTACCCGAGGTCAATGAGCAGTTCTTC
TRBV29-1,13,TRBJ2-5,many,TRBD1,CSAGTGTLGTQYF,TGCAGCGCCGGGACAGGGACTCTCGGAACCCAGTACTTC
TRBV11-2,16,TRBJ2-3,many,TRBD2,CASRAQAGVYTDTQYF,TGTGCCAGCCGAGCCCAAGCGGGAGTTTACACAGATACGCAGTATTTT
TRBV20-1,13,TRBJ1-2,many,-,CSARDPKGSGYTF,TGCAGTGCTAGAGACCCTAAAGGATCCGGCTACACCTTC
TRBV6-6,15,TRBJ2-1,few,TRBD2,CASSTTSGSGNEQFF,TGTGCCAGCAGTACGACTAGCGGGAGCGGCAATGAGCAGTTCTTC
TRBV18,14,TRBJ2-3,many,-,CASSRGTRTDTQYF,TGTGCCAGCTCACGAGGGACCCGCACAGATACGCAGTATTTT
TRBV18,13,TRBJ1-1,few,-,CASQDSMNTEAFF,TGTGCCAGCCAGGACAGCATGAACACTGAAGCTTTCTTT
TRBV2,13,TRBJ2-6,many,TRBD1,CARQGTGANVLTF,TGTGCCAGACAGGGGACCGGGGCCAACGTCCTGACTTTC
TRBV5-4,16,TRBJ2-1,-,TRBD2,CASSLSTAGGRDEQFF,TGTGCCAGCAGCTTGTCAACGGCGGGAGGCCGGGATGAGCAGTTCTTC
TRBV20-1,16,TRBJ2-1,few,TRBD2,CSARDPTSGNYNEQFF,TGCAGTGCTAGAGATCCCACTAGCGGGAATTACAATGAGCAGTTCTTC
TRBV29-1,13,TRBJ2-1,-,-,CSVVADLYNEQFF,TGCAGCGTTGTGGCAGACCTATACAATGAGCAGTTCTTC
TRBV18,14,TRBJ2-7,-,-,CASSPNTATYEQYF,TGTGCCAGCTCACCTAACACCGCGACCTACGAGCAGTACTTC
TRBV7-9,17,TRBJ2-1,many,-,CASSGNSGAGEGNEQFF,TGTGCCAGCAGCGGAAATAGCGGCGCAGGGGAAGGAAATGAGCAGTTCTTC
TRBV7-2,13,TRBJ1-1,-,-,CASSPQGYTEAFF,TGTGCCAGCAGCCCCCAGGGCTACACTGAAGCTTTCTTT
TRBV7-2,16,TRBJ1-2,-,-,CASSLGGLLTDYGYTF,TGTGCCAGCAGCCTAGGGGGGCTCCTTACGGACTATGGCTACACCTTC
TRBV28,13,TRBJ2-1,-,-,CASSPTLNNEQFF,TGTGCCAGCAGTCCAACTCTAAACAATGAGCAGTTCTTC
TRBV18,15,TRBJ2-7,many,TRBD2,CASSPRTSGTYEQYF,TGTGCCAGCTCGCCTAGGACTAGCGGGACCTACGAGCAGTACTTC
TRBV6-6,13,TRBJ2-1,few,-,CASSYSAPYEQFF,TGTGCCAGCAGTTACTCGGCTCCCTATGAGCAGTTCTTC
TRBV6-6,13,TRBJ1-2,few,-,CASTGGANYGYTF,TGTGCCAGCACTGGAGGGGCTAACTATGGCTACACCTTC
TRBV29-1,14,TRBJ1-3,-,-,CSASGRNSGNTIYF,TGCAGCGCATCCGGGAGGAACTCTGGAAACACCATATATTTT
TRBV28,18,TRBJ2-2,few,TRBD2,CASSSPGWTAGATGELFF,TGTGCCAGCAGCTCCCCGGGGTGGACAGCGGGGGCCACCGGGGAGCTGTTTTTT
TRBV28,13,TRBJ2-7,-,TRBD1,CASSPLDRVAQYF,TGTGCCAGCAGTCCGTTGGACAGGGTGGCGCAGTACTTC
TRBV29-1,14,TRBJ2-2,-,-,CSVGDYLNTGELFF,TGCAGCGTCGGCGACTACCTGAACACCGGGGAGCTGTTTTTT
TRBV5-4,15,TRBJ2-1,-,TRBD1,CASSPRTGDTLWQFF,TGTGCCAGCAGCCCGCGGACAGGAGACACCCTCTGGCAGTTCTTC
TRBV7-6,15,TRBJ1-1,many,-,CASSLESDGGTEAFF,TGTGCCAGCAGCTTAGAGTCGGATGGGGGCACTGAAGCTTTCTTT
TRBV5-1,15,TRBJ1-4,few,TRBD1,CASGRGGQKDEKLFF,TGCGCCAGCGGGCGCGGGGGACAGAAGGATGAAAAACTGTTTTTT
TRBV12-5,13,TRBJ1-2,many,-,CASGKAAGAGYTF,TGTGCTAGTGGGAAGGCCGCTGGTGCGGGCTACACCTTC
TRBV12-3/TRBV12-4,14,TRBJ2-1,-,TRBD2,CASSLGLAGDEQFF,TGTGCCAGCAGTTTAGGGTTAGCGGGAGATGAGCAGTTCTTC
TRBV28,15,TRBJ1-1,-,TRBD1,CASSSRDRVLTEAFF,TGTGCCAGCAGTTCCCGGGACAGGGTCCTCACTGAAGCTTTCTTT
TRBV7-9,13,TRBJ2-4,-,-,CASSLLSKNIQYF,TGTGCCAGCAGCCTCCTTTCCAAAAACATTCAGTACTTC
TRBV28,15,TRBJ2-7,-,TRBD2,CASRSGTSGIYEQYF,TGTGCCAGCAGGTCCGGGACTAGCGGAATCTACGAGCAGTACTTC
TRBV30,17,TRBJ1-5,many,-,CAWASAPGRYGNQPQHF,TGTGCCTGGGCCTCCGCGCCGGGAAGATATGGCAATCAGCCCCAGCATTTT
TRBV5-1,15,TRBJ2-1,many,-,CASSLFSGGYNEQFF,TGCGCCAGCAGCTTATTTAGCGGAGGGTACAATGAGCAGTTCTTC
TRBV20-1,14,TRBJ1-4,few,-,CSARDRSGLGKLFF,TGCAGTGCTAGAGACCGTTCAGGGCTCGGAAAACTGTTTTTT
TRBV7-3,14,TRBJ2-7,-,-,CASLPRRECYEQYF,TGTGCCAGCCTCCCGAGACGGGAGTGCTACGAGCAGTACTTC
TRBV6-1,10,TRBJ1-4,few,-,CASSGEKLFF,TGTGCCAGCAGTGGTGAAAAACTGTTTTTT
TRBV3-1,12,TRBJ1-1,-,-,CASSPPNTEAFF,TGTGCCAGCAGCCCCCCGAACACTGAAGCTTTCTTT
TRBV19,15,TRBJ1-5,-,-,CASSIRGLGNQPQHF,TGTGCCAGTAGTATCCGGGGCTTAGGCAATCAGCCCCAGCATTTT
TRBV7-8,13,TRBJ2-3,few,-,CASSLVPTDTQYF,TGTGCCAGCAGCTTAGTTCCCACAGATACGCAGTATTTT
TRBV20-1,13,TRBJ2-7,many,TRBD1,CSAPRTGGGEQYF,TGCAGTGCTCCTAGGACAGGGGGCGGCGAGCAGTACTTC